The clone carrying this T cell receptor beta chain was recorded at least ten times. This specimen belongs to a study of T cells in Graves' hyperthyroidism and ophthalmopathy. The germline V gene has CDR1 LGHDT and CDR2 YNNKEL (reference sequence). V shed 2 bases and J shed 4 bases, with 11 bases lying between them. CDR3 length: 14 amino acids. Researchers amplified the TCR beta CDR3 regions from RNA transcripts. The TCR CDR3 first-round RT-PCR relied on the HTBI primer set. Each CDR3 protein gets one entry after TCRdb re-called the multiplex PCR reads with MiXCR. The sample holds 500,000 to 750,000 distinct CDR3 sequences, roughly 14% seen once.

This clonotype was sampled from a woman aged 30 to 39 with Graves' hyperthyroidism. This sequence joins TRBV3-1 and TRBJ1-1; no definite D call. Source material: blood. The CDR3 DNA reads TGTGCCAGCAGCCAAAGTTTCAAGGGCACTGAAGCTTTCTTT. Translation: CASSQSFKGTEAFF.